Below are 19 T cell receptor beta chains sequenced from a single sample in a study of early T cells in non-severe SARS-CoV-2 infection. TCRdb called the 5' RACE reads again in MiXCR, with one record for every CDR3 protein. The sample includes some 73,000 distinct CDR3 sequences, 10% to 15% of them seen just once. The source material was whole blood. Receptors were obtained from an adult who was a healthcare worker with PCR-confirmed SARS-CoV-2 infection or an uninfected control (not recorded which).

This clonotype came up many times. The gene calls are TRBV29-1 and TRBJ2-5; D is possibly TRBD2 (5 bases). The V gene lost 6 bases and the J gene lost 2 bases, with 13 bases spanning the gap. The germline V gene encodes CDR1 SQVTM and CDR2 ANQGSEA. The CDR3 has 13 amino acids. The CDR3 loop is CSVLLGWQETQYF. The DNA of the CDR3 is TGCAGCGTCCTACTAGGTTGGCAAGAGACCCAGTACTTC. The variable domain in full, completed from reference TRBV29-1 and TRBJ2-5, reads SAVISQKPSRDICQRGTSLTIQCQVDSQVTMMFWYRQQPGQSLTLIATANQGSEATYESGFVIDKFPISRPNLTFSTLTVSNMSPEDSSIYLCSVLLGWQETQYFGPGTRLLVL.

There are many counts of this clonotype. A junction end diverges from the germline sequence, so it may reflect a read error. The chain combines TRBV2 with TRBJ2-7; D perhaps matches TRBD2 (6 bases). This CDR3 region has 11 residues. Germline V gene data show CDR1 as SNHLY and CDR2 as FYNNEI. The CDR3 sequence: CASSEGLKWGF. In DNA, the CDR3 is TGTGCCAGCAGTGAGGGACTGAAGTGGGGCTTC.

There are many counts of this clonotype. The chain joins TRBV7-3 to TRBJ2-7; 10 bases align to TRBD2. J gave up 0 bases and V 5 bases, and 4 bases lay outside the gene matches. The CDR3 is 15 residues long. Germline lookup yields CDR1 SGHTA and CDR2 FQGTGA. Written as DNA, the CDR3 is TGTGCCAGCAGCCCGGGACTAGCGAGCTCCTACGAGCAGTACTTC. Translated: CASSPGLASSYEQYF.

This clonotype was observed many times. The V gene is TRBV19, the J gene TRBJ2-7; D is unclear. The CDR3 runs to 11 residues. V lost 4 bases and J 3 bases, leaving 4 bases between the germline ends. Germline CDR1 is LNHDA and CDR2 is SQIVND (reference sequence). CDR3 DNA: TGTGCCAGTAGTAAGGGCTACGAGCAGTACTTC. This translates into CASSKGYEQYF.

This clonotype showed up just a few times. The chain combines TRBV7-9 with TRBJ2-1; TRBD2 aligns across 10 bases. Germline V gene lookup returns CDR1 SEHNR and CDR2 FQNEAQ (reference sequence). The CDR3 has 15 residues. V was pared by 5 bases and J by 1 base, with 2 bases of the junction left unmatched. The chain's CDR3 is CASSQLAGSYNEQFF. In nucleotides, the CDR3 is TGTGCCAGCAGCCAACTAGCGGGATCCTACAATGAGCAGTTCTTC.

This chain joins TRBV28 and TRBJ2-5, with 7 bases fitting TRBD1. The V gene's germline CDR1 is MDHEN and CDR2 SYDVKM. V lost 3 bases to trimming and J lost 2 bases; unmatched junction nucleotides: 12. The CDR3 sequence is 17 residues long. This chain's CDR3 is CASSFRARGLGQETQYF. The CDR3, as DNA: TGTGCCAGCAGTTTCCGAGCCAGGGGGTTGGGGCAAGAGACCCAGTACTTC.

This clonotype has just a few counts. The CDR3 loop is CSAQDTTSGNTIYF. For the CDR3, the DNA is TGCAGTGCCCAGGACACAACCTCTGGAAACACCATATATTTT. This rearrangement joins TRBV20-1 to TRBJ1-3, with TRBD1 as a possible D gene (5 bases). CDR3 size: 14 residues. The germline CDR1 and CDR2 sequences are DFQATT and SNEGSKA (reference sequence). V lost 6 bases and J lost 0, with 12 bases in between.

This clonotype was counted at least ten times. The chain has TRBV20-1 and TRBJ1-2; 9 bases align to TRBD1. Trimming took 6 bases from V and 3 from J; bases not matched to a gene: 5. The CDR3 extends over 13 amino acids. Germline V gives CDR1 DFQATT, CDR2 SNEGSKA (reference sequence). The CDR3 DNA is TGCAGTGCCACAGGGGGCGCGGACTATGGCTACACCTTC. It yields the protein CSATGGADYGYTF.

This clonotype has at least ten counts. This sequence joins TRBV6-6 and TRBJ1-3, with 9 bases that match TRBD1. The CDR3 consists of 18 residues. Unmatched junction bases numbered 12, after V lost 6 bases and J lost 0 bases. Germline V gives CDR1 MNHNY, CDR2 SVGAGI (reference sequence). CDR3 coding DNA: TGTGCCAGCAGCAACGGGGGACAGGGACGTTTCTCTGGAAACACCATATATTTT. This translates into CASSNGGQGRFSGNTIYF.

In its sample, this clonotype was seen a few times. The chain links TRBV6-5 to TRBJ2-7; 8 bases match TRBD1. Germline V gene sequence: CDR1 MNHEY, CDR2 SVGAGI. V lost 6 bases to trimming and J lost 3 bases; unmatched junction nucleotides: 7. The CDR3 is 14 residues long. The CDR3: CASSPGTGNYEQYF. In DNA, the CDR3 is TGTGCCAGCAGCCCCGGGACAGGCAACTACGAGCAGTACTTC.

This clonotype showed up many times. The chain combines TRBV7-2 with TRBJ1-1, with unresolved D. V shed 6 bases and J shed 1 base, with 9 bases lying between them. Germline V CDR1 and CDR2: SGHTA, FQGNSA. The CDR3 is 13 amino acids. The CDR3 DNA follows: TGTGCCAGCAGGGAACAGACGAACACTGAAGCTTTCTTT. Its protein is CASREQTNTEAFF.

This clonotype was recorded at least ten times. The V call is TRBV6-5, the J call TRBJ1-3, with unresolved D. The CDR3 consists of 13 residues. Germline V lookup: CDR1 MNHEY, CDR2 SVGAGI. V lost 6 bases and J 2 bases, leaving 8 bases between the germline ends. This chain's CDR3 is CASSPRAGNTIYF. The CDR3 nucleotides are TGTGCCAGCAGCCCGCGGGCTGGAAACACCATATATTTT.

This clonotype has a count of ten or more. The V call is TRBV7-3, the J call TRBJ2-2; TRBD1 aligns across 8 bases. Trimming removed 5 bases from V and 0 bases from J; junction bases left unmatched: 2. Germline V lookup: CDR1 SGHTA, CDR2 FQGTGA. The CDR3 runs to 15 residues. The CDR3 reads CASSPGGANTGELFF. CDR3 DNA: TGTGCCAGCAGCCCAGGGGGCGCGAACACCGGGGAGCTGTTTTTT.

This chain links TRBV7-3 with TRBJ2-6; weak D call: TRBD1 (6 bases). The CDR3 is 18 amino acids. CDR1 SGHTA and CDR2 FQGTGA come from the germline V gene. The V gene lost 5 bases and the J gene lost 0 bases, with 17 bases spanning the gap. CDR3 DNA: TGTGCCAGCAGCCCTCGACAGGTTATAAGCTCTGGGGCCAACGTCCTGACTTTC. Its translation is CASSPRQVISSGANVLTF.

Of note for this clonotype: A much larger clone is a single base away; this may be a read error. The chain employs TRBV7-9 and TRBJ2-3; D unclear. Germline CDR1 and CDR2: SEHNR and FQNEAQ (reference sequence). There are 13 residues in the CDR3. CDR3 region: CAGSLVNADTQYF. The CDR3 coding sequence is TGTGCCGGCAGCTTAGTAAATGCTGATACGCAGTATTTT.

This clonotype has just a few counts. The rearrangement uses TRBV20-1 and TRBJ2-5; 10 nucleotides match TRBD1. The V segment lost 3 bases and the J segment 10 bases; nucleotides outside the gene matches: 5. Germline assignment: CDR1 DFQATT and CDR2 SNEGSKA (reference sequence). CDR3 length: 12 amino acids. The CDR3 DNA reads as TGCAGTGCTAGTCCCGGGACAGGGGACCAGTACTTC. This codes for CSASPGTGDQYF.

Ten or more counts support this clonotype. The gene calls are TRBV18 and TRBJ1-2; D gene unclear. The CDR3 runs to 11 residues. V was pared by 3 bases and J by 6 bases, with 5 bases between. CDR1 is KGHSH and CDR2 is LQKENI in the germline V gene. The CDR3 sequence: CASSPLDGYTF. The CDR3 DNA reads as TGTGCCAGCTCACCTCTGGATGGCTACACCTTC.

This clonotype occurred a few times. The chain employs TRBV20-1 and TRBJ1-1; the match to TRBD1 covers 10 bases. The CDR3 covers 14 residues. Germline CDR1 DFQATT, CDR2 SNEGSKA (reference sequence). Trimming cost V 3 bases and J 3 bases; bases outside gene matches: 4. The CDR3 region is CSASPGTGDTEAFF. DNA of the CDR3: TGCAGTGCTAGCCCGGGGACAGGGGACACTGAAGCTTTCTTT.

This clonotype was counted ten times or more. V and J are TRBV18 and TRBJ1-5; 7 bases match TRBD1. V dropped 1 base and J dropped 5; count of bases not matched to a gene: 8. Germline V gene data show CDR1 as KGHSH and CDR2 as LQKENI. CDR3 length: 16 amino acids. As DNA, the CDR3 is TGTGCCAGCTCACCACAGGGGGCAAGGTACGATCAGCCCCAGCATTTT. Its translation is CASSPQGARYDQPQHF.